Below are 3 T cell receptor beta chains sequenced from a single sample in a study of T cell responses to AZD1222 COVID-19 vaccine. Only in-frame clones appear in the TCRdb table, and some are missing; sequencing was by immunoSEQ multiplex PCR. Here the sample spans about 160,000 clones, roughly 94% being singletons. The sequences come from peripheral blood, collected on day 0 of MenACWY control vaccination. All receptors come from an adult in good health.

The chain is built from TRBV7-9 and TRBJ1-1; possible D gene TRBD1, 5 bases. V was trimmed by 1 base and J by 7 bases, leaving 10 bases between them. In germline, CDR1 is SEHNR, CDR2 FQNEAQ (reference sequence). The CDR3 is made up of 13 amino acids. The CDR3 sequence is CASSLGVGGEAFF. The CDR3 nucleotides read TGTGCCAGCAGCTTAGGAGTCGGGGGTGAAGCTTTCTTT.

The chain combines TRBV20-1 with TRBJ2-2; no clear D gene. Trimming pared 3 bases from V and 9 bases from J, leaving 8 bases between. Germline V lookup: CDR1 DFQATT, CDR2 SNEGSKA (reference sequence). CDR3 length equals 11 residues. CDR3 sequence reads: CSASGPRELFF. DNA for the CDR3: TGCAGTGCTAGCGGTCCCCGGGAGCTGTTTTTT.

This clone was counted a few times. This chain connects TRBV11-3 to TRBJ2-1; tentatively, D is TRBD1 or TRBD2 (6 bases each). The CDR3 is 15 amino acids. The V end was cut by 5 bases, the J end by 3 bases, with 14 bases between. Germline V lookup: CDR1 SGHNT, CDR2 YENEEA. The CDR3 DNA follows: TGTGCCAGCAGCCCTCCGGGGGCGATCTACAATGAGCAGTTCTTC. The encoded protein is CASSPPGAIYNEQFF.